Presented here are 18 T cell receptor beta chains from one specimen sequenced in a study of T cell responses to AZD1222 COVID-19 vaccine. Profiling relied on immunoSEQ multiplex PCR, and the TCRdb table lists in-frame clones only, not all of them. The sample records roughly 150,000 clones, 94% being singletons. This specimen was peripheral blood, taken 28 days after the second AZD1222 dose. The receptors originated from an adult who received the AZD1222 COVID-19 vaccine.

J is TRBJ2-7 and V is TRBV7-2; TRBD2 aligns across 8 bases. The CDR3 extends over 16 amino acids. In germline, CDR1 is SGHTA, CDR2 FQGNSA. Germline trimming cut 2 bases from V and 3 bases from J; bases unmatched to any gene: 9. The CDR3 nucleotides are TGTGCCAGCAGCTTAACCGACTGGGGACTAGGCTACGAGCAGTACTTC. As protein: CASSLTDWGLGYEQYF.

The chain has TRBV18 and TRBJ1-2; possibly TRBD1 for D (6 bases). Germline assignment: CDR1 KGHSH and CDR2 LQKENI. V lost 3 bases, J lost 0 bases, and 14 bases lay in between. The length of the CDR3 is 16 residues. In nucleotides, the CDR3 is TGTGCCAGCTCACCTTCATTGCGACAGGCTAACTATGGCTACACCTTC. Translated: CASSPSLRQANYGYTF.

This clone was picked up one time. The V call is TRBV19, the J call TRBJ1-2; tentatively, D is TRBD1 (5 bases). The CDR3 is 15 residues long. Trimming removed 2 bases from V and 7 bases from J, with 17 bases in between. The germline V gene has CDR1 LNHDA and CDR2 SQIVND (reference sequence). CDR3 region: CASSIPGGVLSGYTF. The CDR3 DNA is TGTGCCAGTAGTATACCCGGGGGGGTATTGAGTGGCTACACCTTC.

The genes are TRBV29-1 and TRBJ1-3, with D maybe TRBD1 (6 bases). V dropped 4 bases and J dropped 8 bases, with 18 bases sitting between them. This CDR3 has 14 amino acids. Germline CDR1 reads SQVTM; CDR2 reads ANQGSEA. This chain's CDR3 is CSVVLTGRGDTIYF. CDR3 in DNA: TGCAGCGTTGTTTTAACAGGGCGAGGGGACACCATATATTTT. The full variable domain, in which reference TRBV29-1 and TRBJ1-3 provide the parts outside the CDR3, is SAVISQKPSRDICQRGTSLTIQCQVDSQVTMMFWYRQQPGQSLTLIATANQGSEATYESGFVIDKFPISRPNLTFSTLTVSNMSPEDSSIYLCSVVLTGRGDTIYFGEGSWLTVV.

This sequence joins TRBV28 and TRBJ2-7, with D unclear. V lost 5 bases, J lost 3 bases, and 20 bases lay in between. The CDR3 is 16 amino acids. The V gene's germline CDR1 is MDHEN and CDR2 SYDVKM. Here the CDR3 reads CASSPGSLMPDYEQYF. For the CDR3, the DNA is TGTGCCAGCAGTCCCGGCTCGCTCATGCCCGACTACGAGCAGTACTTC.

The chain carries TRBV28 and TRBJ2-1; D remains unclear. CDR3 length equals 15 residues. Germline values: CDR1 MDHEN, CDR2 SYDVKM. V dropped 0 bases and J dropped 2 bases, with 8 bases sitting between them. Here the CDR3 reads CASSLWGGTYNEQFF. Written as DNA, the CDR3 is TGTGCCAGCAGTTTATGGGGCGGCACCTACAATGAGCAGTTCTTC.

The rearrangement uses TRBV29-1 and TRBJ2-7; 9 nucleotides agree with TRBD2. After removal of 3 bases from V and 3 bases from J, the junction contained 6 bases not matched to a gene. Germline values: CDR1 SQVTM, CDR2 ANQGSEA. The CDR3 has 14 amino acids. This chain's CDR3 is CSVDWTSAFYEQYF. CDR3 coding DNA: TGCAGCGTTGATTGGACTAGCGCATTCTACGAGCAGTACTTC.

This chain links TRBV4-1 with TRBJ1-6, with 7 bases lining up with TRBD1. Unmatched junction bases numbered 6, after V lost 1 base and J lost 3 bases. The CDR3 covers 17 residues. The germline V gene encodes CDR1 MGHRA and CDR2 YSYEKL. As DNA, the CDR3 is TGCGCCAGCAGCCAAGGACCCAGGGGGAGCTATAATTCACCCCTCCACTTT. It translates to CASSQGPRGSYNSPLHF.

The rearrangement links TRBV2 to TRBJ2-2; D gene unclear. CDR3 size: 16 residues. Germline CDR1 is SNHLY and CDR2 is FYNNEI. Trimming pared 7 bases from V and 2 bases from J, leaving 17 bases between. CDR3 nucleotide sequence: TGTGCCAGCACCGAAGTACAGTCCCTTAACACCGGGGAGCTGTTTTTT. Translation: CASTEVQSLNTGELFF. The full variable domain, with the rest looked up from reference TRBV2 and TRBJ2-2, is EPEVTQTPSHQVTQMGQEVILRCVPISNHLYFYWYRQILGQKVEFLVSFYNNEISEKSEIFDDQFSVERPDGSNFTLKIRSTKLEDSAMYFCASTEVQSLNTGELFFGEGSRLTVL.

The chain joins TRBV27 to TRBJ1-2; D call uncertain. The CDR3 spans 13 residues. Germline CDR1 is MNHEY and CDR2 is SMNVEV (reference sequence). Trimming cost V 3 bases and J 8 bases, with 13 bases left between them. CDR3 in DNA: TGTGCCAGCAGTTTGGGGAACAAGTGGGGCTACACCTTC. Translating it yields CASSLGNKWGYTF.

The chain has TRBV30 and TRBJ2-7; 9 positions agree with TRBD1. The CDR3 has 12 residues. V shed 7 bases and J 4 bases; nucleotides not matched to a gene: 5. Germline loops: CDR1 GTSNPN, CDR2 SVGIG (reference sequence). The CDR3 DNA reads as TGTGCCTCACAGGGGGCTGCATACGAGCAGTACTTC. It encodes CASQGAAYEQYF.

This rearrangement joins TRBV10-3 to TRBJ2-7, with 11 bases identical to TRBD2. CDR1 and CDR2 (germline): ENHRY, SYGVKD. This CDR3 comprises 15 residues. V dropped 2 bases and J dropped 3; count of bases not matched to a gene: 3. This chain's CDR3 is CAISEGGLAGYEQYF. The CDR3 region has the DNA TGTGCCATCAGTGAGGGTGGACTAGCGGGCTACGAGCAGTACTTC.

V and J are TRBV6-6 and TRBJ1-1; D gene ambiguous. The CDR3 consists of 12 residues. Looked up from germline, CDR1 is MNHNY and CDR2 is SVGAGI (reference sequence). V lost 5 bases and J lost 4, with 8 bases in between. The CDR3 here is CASSRVSTEAFF. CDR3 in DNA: TGTGCCAGCAGTCGCGTGAGCACTGAAGCTTTCTTT.

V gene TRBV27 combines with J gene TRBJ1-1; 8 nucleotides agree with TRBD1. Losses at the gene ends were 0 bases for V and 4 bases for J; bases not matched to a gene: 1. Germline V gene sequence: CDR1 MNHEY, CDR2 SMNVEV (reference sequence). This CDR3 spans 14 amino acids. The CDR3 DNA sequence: TGTGCCAGCAGTTTATCCGACAGGGGCACTGAAGCTTTCTTT. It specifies CASSLSDRGTEAFF.

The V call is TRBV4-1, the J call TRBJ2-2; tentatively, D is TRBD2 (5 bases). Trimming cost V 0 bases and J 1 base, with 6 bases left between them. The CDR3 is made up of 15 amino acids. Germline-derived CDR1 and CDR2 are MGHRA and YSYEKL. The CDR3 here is CASSQESGNTGELFF. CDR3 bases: TGCGCCAGCAGCCAAGAAAGCGGGAACACCGGGGAGCTGTTTTTT.

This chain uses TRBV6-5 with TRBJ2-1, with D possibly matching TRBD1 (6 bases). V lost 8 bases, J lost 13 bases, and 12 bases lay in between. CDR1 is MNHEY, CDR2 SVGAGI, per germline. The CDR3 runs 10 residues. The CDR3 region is CASGMGHQFF. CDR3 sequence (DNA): TGTGCCAGCGGGATGGGACACCAGTTCTTC.

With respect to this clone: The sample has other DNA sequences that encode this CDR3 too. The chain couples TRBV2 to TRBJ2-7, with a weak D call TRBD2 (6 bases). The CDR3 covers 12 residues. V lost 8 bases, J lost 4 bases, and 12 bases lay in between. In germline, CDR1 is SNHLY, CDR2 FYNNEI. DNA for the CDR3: TGTGCCAGCCGGACTACCAAATACGAGCAGTACTTC. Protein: CASRTTKYEQYF. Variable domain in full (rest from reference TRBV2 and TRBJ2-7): EPEVTQTPSHQVTQMGQEVILRCVPISNHLYFYWYRQILGQKVEFLVSFYNNEISEKSEIFDDQFSVERPDGSNFTLKIRSTKLEDSAMYFCASRTTKYEQYFGPGTRLTVT.

The CDR3 DNA sequence: TGTGCCAGCAGCAAGCCCTCTTCCAGGGGCCAGAACACTGAAGCTTTCTTT. The encoded protein is CASSKPSSRGQNTEAFF. The J gene is TRBJ1-1, the V gene TRBV21-1; the DNA was not used to check the table's D call, TRBD1. TRBV21-1 is a recognized pseudogene. This CDR3 is built from 17 residues.